Listed here are 13 T cell receptor beta chains from one sample, sequenced in a study of blood T cells in healthy people across ages. The use of a sample-barcoded 5' primer and a J-beta primer mix characterized a second PCR of about 7 to 12 cycles. TCRdb recomputed calls from the 5' RACE reads with MiXCR, one row per CDR3 protein. The data contain more than 800,000 distinct CDR3 sequences, 29% of them singletons. The sequenced sample consisted of blood. All receptors derive from an elderly woman in good health.

The genes are TRBV5-4 and TRBJ2-1, with 8 positions matching TRBD2. Germline CDR1 and CDR2: SGHNT and YYREEE (reference sequence). The J segment lost 7 bases and the V segment lost 3 bases, leaving 12 bases of the junction unmatched. This CDR3 region has 16 residues. The CDR3 reads CASSSTRGGIGNEQFF. CDR3 coding DNA: TGTGCCAGCAGCTCCACTCGGGGGGGCATCGGGAATGAGCAGTTCTTC.

V and J are TRBV11-2 and TRBJ2-5; a possible D gene is TRBD2 (5 bases). The end of the DNA aligns better with TRBJ2-7, so the J call may be wrong. CDR3 size: 15 residues. CDR1 is SGHAT and CDR2 is FQNNGV in the germline V gene. CDR3 bases: TGTGCCAGCAGCTTAGATCTTTCGGGGTCCCCCGAGCAGTACTTC. Residues: CASSLDLSGSPEQYF.

Written as DNA, the CDR3 is TGCAGCGCGACAGGGGAAAGCACCTACGAGCAGTACTTC. This encodes CSATGESTYEQYF. The chain carries TRBV29-1 and TRBJ2-7; 8 bases align to TRBD1. In germline, CDR1 is SQVTM, CDR2 ANQGSEA. This CDR3 region has 13 residues. V gave up 7 bases and J gave up 2 bases; unmatched junction bases: 7.

This clonotype was seen only a few times. V gene TRBV4-3 combines with J gene TRBJ1-6; D is uncertain. From germline, CDR1 is LGHNA and CDR2 YSLEER. This CDR3 spans 14 amino acids. Trimming removed 1 base from V and 5 bases from J, with 6 bases in between. The CDR3 reads CASSQVANNSPLHF. The DNA for the CDR3 is TGCGCCAGCAGCCAAGTGGCCAATAATTCACCCCTCCACTTT.

This clonotype showed up just a few times. The CDR3 protein is CASSPSQGGELFF. CDR3 in DNA: TGTGCCAGCAGCCCGTCGCAGGGCGGGGAGCTGTTTTTT. The rearrangement links TRBV7-9 to TRBJ2-2, with a weak D call TRBD1 (5 bases). Trimming cost V 5 bases and J 7 bases, with 11 bases left between them. The CDR3 spans 13 residues. CDR1 is SEHNR and CDR2 is FQNEAQ in the germline V gene (reference sequence).

J is TRBJ2-6 and V is TRBV20-1; TRBD2 might be the D (6 bases). V was clipped by 1 base and J by 2 bases, with 6 bases between them. CDR1 and CDR2 from the germline V gene are DFQATT and SNEGSKA (reference sequence). The CDR3 spans 14 residues. The CDR3 nucleotides read TGCAGTGCTAGAGCTAGCGCTGGGGCCAACGTCCTGACTTTC. Translated, it gives CSARASAGANVLTF.

This clonotype was seen more than once but under ten times. The chain uses TRBV27 and TRBJ1-5, with D perhaps matching TRBD1 (6 bases). Germline V gives CDR1 MNHEY, CDR2 SMNVEV (reference sequence). CDR3 length: 14 amino acids. With 3 bases removed from V and 6 bases from J, the gap between germline ends came to 12 bases. CDR3 nucleotide sequence: TGTGCCAGCAGTTTGACAGGTTCGGCTCAGCCCCAGCATTTT. It translates to CASSLTGSAQPQHF.

This clonotype has ten or more counts. The rearrangement uses TRBV25-1 and TRBJ1-2, with 7 bases aligning to TRBD1. The germline gives CDR1 MGHDK, CDR2 SYGVNS. CDR3 length: 14 amino acids. The J segment lost 4 bases and the V segment lost 2 bases, leaving 4 bases of the junction unmatched. The CDR3 loop reads CASSEPGQSYGYTF. As DNA, the CDR3 is TGTGCCAGCAGTGAACCGGGACAGAGCTATGGCTACACCTTC.

The chain combines TRBV15 with TRBJ1-2; no clear D gene. Between the trimmed V and J ends, which lost 1 base and 8 bases, there was a span of 11 bases. This CDR3 is 13 amino acids long. CDR1 and CDR2 (germline): LNHNV, YYDKDF (reference sequence). This CDR3 is CATSRVIAGGYTF. The CDR3 region has the DNA TGTGCCACCAGCAGAGTTATTGCGGGAGGCTACACCTTC. Full variable domain (rest looked up from reference TRBV15 and TRBJ1-2): DAMVIQNPRYQVTQFGKPVTLSCSQTLNHNVMYWYQQKSSQAPKLLFHYYDKDFNNEADTPDNFQSRRPNTSFCFLDIRSPGLGDTAMYLCATSRVIAGGYTFGSGTRLTVV.

This chain connects TRBV7-2 to TRBJ2-2, with no clear D. Germline assignment: CDR1 SGHTA and CDR2 FQGNSA. V was clipped by 1 base and J by 0 bases, with 9 bases between them. CDR3 length equals 16 residues. The DNA for the CDR3 is TGTGCCAGCAGCTTAGTCGGCAGCACGAACACCGGGGAGCTGTTTTTT. Translation gives CASSLVGSTNTGELFF.

Many counts were recorded for this clonotype. V gene TRBV7-2 combines with J gene TRBJ2-1; D ambiguous. This CDR3 spans 16 amino acids. The ends were cut back, 1 base at V and 9 bases at J, with 19 bases in the middle. From germline, CDR1 is SGHTA and CDR2 FQGNSA. For the CDR3, the DNA is TGTGCCAGCAGCTTAGTTACCCCTAGTACCACGGCTGAGCAGTTCTTC. Amino acid sequence: CASSLVTPSTTAEQFF.

This clonotype was found many times. J is TRBJ1-1 and V is TRBV25-1; D is unclear. Germline CDR1 MGHDK, CDR2 SYGVNS. V gave up 5 bases and J gave up 4 bases, with 14 bases separating them. This CDR3 is built from 14 residues. This chain's CDR3 is CASSMAGRSTEAFF. As DNA, the CDR3 is TGTGCCAGCAGTATGGCGGGGAGGTCCACTGAAGCTTTCTTT.

The rearrangement uses TRBV3-1 and TRBJ2-3; 11 positions agree with TRBD2. V trimming: 4 bases; J trimming: 2 bases; junction bases outside the gene matches: 14. CDR1 and CDR2 from the germline V gene are LGHDT and YNNKEL (reference sequence). There are 19 residues in the CDR3. The CDR3 DNA reads as TGTGCCAGCAGCCCCCAGAACTCTAGCGGGGGGATCCTCACAGATACGCAGTATTTT. Translating gives CASSPQNSSGGILTDTQYF.